This T cell receptor (beta chain) came from a study of post-analysis software for immune sequencing data. This clonotype was seen many times. The antigen is undetermined. The TCR beta cDNA libraries carried unique molecular identifiers. In TCRdb, the PCR reads were re-called with MiXCR into one record per CDR3 protein. Among 250,000 to 300,000 distinct CDR3 sequences listed, about 38% were seen once. CDR1 and CDR2 (germline): SNHLY, FYNNEI. Trimming took 4 bases from V and 9 from J; bases not matched to a gene: 3. There are 12 residues in the CDR3. Whole-study findings and limits: Samples made in the same batch grouped tightly together by F measure. Elevated frequency relative to controls characterized roughly five TRBV segments in patients, TRBV5-6, TRBV5-1 and TRBV20-1 among them.

The gene calls are TRBV2 and TRBJ2-1; 7 bases align to TRBD2. This receptor was taken from a girl aged 5 to 17 with multiple sclerosis. Sample: blood. This chain's CDR3 is CASSGREGEQFF. CDR3 coding DNA: TGTGCCAGCAGTGGTAGGGAGGGTGAGCAGTTCTTC.